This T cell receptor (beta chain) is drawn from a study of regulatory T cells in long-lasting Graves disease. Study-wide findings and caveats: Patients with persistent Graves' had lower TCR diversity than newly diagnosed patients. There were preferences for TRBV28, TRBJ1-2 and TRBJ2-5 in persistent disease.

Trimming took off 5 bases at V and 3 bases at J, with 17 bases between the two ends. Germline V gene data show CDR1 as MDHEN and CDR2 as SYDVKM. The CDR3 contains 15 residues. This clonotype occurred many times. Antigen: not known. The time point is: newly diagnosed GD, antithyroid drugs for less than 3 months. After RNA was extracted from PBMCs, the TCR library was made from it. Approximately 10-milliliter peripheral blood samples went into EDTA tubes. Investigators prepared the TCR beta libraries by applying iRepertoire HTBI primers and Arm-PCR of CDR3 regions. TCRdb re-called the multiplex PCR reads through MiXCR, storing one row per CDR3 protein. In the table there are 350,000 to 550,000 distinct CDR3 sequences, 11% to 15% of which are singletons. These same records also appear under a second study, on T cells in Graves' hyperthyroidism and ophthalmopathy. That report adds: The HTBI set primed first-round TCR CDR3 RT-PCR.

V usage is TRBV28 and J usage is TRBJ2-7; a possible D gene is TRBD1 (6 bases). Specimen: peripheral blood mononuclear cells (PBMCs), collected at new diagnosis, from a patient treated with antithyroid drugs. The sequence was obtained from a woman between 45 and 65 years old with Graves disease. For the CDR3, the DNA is TGTGCCAGCAGTACTTCAGGAGAGGGGGTCTACGAGCAGTACTTC. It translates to CASSTSGEGVYEQYF.